Reported below is one T cell receptor beta chain. In the source study's methods: Estimates of nucleated cell counts were drawn from the amplification of reference gene primers. The assay was immunoSEQ multiplex PCR, and TCRdb's table has in-frame clones only and misses some. Clonal size and the V and J genes are those of that table, whereas D and trimming came from the DNA. The sample lists approximately 300,000 clones, 80% to 90% occurring once. These data come from a study of blood T cell repertoires in COVID-19. The CDR3 consists of 15 residues. Germline CDR1 reads MNHNY; CDR2 reads SVGAGI (reference sequence). V was cut by 4 bases and J by 1 base, with 13 bases left in between.

The specimen was peripheral blood. The TCR was taken from a woman in her 40s with acute or convalescent COVID-19. This chain connects TRBV6-6 to TRBJ2-5; tentative D call: TRBD2 (6 bases). CDR3 amino acids: CASSLLVGGQETQYF. Written as DNA, the CDR3 is TGTGCCAGCAGTTTATTGGTGGGGGGCCAAGAGACCCAGTACTTC.